These 17 T cell receptor beta chains came from one sample sequenced in a study of blood T cell repertoires in COVID-19. Clones were read by immunoSEQ multiplex PCR, and TCRdb kept only the in-frame ones, dropping some. The table includes 200,000 to 250,000 clones, 70% to 90% detected once. Sequencing was done on a sample of peripheral blood. The receptors shown here come from a woman in her 40s who had recovered from COVID-19.

This chain uses TRBV6-5 with TRBJ2-1, with 10 bases lining up with TRBD1. This CDR3 spans 14 amino acids. Germline loops: CDR1 MNHEY, CDR2 SVGAGI. The V gene end was trimmed by 5 bases and the J gene end by 8 bases; junction bases not matched to a gene: 6. The CDR3 protein is CASSTRDRGYEQFF. As DNA, the CDR3 is TGTGCCAGCAGTACCCGGGACAGGGGATATGAGCAGTTCTTC.

This chain joins TRBV5-1 and TRBJ2-1; tentatively, D is TRBD2 (6 bases). Trimming removed 3 bases from V and 9 bases from J, with 19 bases in between. The CDR3 is 15 residues long. Looked up from germline, CDR1 is SGHRS and CDR2 is YFSETQ. CDR3 protein: CASSSTGTANVEQFF. The CDR3, as DNA: TGCGCCAGCAGCTCTACCGGGACTGCCAATGTTGAGCAGTTCTTC.

The chain is built from TRBV10-3 and TRBJ2-7, with TRBD1 identical over 7 bases. With 3 bases clipped from V and 1 base from J, the junction kept 9 bases outside the gene matches. The length of the CDR3 is 16 residues. Germline V lookup: CDR1 ENHRY, CDR2 SYGVKD. Here the CDR3 reads CAISDSDRVPSYEQYF. The CDR3 coding sequence is TGTGCCATCAGTGATTCCGACAGGGTCCCTTCCTACGAGCAGTACTTC.

The chain links TRBV19 to TRBJ1-4, with 7 bases fitting TRBD1. The CDR3 is 14 amino acids. Germline assignment: CDR1 LNHDA and CDR2 SQIVND (reference sequence). J lost 4 bases, V lost 9 bases, and 8 bases had no gene match. The CDR3 protein is CASNQQGNNEKLFF. The CDR3 nucleotides read TGTGCCAGCAACCAACAGGGGAATAATGAAAAACTGTTTTTT.

The chain joins TRBV11-3 to TRBJ2-5, with 7 bases that match TRBD2. J gave up 4 bases and V 5 bases, and 7 bases lay outside the gene matches. Looked up from germline, CDR1 is SGHNT and CDR2 is YENEEA. The CDR3 consists of 14 residues. The CDR3 is CASSPSQRGETQYF. The CDR3 DNA reads as TGTGCCAGCAGCCCCAGCCAGCGGGGAGAGACCCAGTACTTC.

This clone has just one count. The V and J genes are TRBV19 and TRBJ1-2, with a weak D call TRBD1 (6 bases). Deletions cut 6 bases from V and 2 bases from J, with 16 bases between. This CDR3 comprises 15 residues. Germline V gene sequence: CDR1 LNHDA, CDR2 SQIVND (reference sequence). For the CDR3, the DNA is TGTGCCAGTAGCACGAAAACAGGGTACAACTATGGCTACACCTTC. Amino acid sequence: CASSTKTGYNYGYTF.

This clone was seen only a few times. The rearrangement joins TRBV2 to TRBJ1-2; TRBD1 matches at 12 bases. J gave up 8 bases and V 4 bases, and 14 bases lay outside the gene matches. Germline V lookup: CDR1 SNHLY, CDR2 FYNNEI. The CDR3 is 17 residues long. This CDR3 is CASSARTGTGGLSGYTF. Written as DNA, the CDR3 is TGTGCCAGCAGTGCAAGAACCGGGACAGGGGGCCTTTCAGGCTACACCTTC.

The chain carries TRBV4-3 and TRBJ1-2; tentatively, D is TRBD1 (5 bases). The CDR3 has 16 residues. CDR1 is LGHNA and CDR2 is YSLEER in the germline V gene. With 4 bases removed from V and 5 bases from J, the gap between germline ends came to 20 bases. The CDR3 sequence is CASSLHEAGPNYGYTF. The CDR3 DNA reads as TGCGCCAGCAGCCTCCATGAGGCAGGGCCGAATTATGGCTACACCTTC.

This clone has only a few counts. This rearrangement joins TRBV24-1 to TRBJ2-2, with D perhaps matching TRBD1 (5 bases). The V gene's germline CDR1 is KGHDR and CDR2 SFDVKD. This CDR3 contains 14 residues. The V and J ends lost 5 bases and 4 bases respectively, with 10 bases between them. The CDR3 DNA follows: TGTGCCACCAGTGCTTCGACAGCCACCGGGGAGCTGTTTTTT. The encoded protein is CATSASTATGELFF.

J is TRBJ2-3 and V is TRBV19; 8 nucleotides align to TRBD2. Germline V CDR1 and CDR2: LNHDA, SQIVND (reference sequence). V dropped 1 base and J dropped 0; count of bases not matched to a gene: 3. The CDR3 sequence is 16 residues long. The CDR3 region is CASSIGSGTSTDTQYF. The CDR3, as DNA: TGTGCCAGTAGTATAGGTAGCGGGACTAGCACAGATACGCAGTATTTT. Complete variable domain (other parts from reference TRBV19 and TRBJ2-3): DGGITQSPKYLFRKEGQNVTLSCEQNLNHDAMYWYRQDPGQGLRLIYYSQIVNDFQKGDIAEGYSVSREKKESFPLTVTSAQKNPTAFYLCASSIGSGTSTDTQYFGPGTRLTVL.

The genes are TRBV24-1 and TRBJ2-5; TRBD2 might be the D (5 bases). V shed 10 bases and J shed 4 bases, with 15 bases lying between them. The length of the CDR3 is 13 residues. Germline assignment: CDR1 KGHDR and CDR2 SFDVKD. CDR3 nucleotides: TGTGCCACGACGGAATTCGAGGGAGAGACCCAGTACTTC. It translates to CATTEFEGETQYF.

About this clone: Other DNA sequences in this specimen translate into the identical CDR3. The rearrangement links TRBV7-3 to TRBJ1-6; weak D call: TRBD1 (5 bases). Germline V gives CDR1 SGHTA, CDR2 FQGTGA. The CDR3 is made up of 14 amino acids. Trimming took off 4 bases at V and 4 bases at J, with 8 bases between the two ends. The CDR3 loop reads CASSSDSYNSPLHF. CDR3 nucleotide sequence: TGTGCCAGCAGCTCTGACAGTTATAATTCACCCCTCCACTTT.

This chain joins TRBV11-1 and TRBJ2-5, with 10 bases lining up with TRBD1. The CDR3 totals 16 residues. Germline loops: CDR1 SGHAT, CDR2 FQDESV (reference sequence). The V gene end was trimmed by 7 bases and the J gene end by 2 bases; junction bases not matched to a gene: 10. CDR3 nucleotide sequence: TGTGCCAGCAAACAGGGACCGGGACAGGGGCAAGAGACCCAGTACTTC. Its translation: CASKQGPGQGQETQYF.

This clone was seen a few times. The J gene is TRBJ1-1, the V gene TRBV5-1; D call uncertain. V shed 2 bases and J shed 5 bases, with 16 bases lying between them. The CDR3 sequence is 15 residues long. In germline, CDR1 is SGHRS, CDR2 YFSETQ. The CDR3 protein is CASSLMAEVRTEAFF. The CDR3 DNA reads as TGCGCCAGCAGCTTAATGGCAGAAGTTCGAACTGAAGCTTTCTTT.

This chain joins TRBV27 and TRBJ2-2; D remains unclear. Germline CDR1 MNHEY, CDR2 SMNVEV (reference sequence). The length of the CDR3 is 13 residues. V dropped 6 bases and J dropped 0 bases, with 5 bases sitting between them. In DNA form, the CDR3 reads TGTGCCAGCAGCCGTCCGAACACCGGGGAGCTGTTTTTT. Protein sequence: CASSRPNTGELFF.

The chain joins TRBV9 to TRBJ1-1; D perhaps matches TRBD1 (5 bases). The CDR3 is made up of 16 amino acids. Germline CDR1 and CDR2: SGDLS and YYNGEE. Trimming took 0 bases from V and 2 from J, leaving 14 bases between them. The CDR3 reads CASSVDIHRRNTEAFF. CDR3 nucleotide sequence: TGTGCCAGCAGCGTAGACATACACAGGCGTAACACTGAAGCTTTCTTT.

CDR3 DNA: TGTGCCAGTAGTCCCGGACAGATCCCAAGGCCCCAGCATTTT. This encodes CASSPGQIPRPQHF. V gene TRBV19 combines with J gene TRBJ1-5; a possible D gene is TRBD1 (6 bases). The CDR3 is 14 residues long. Germline CDR1 and CDR2: LNHDA and SQIVND (reference sequence). V was pared by 5 bases and J by 9 bases, with 17 bases between.